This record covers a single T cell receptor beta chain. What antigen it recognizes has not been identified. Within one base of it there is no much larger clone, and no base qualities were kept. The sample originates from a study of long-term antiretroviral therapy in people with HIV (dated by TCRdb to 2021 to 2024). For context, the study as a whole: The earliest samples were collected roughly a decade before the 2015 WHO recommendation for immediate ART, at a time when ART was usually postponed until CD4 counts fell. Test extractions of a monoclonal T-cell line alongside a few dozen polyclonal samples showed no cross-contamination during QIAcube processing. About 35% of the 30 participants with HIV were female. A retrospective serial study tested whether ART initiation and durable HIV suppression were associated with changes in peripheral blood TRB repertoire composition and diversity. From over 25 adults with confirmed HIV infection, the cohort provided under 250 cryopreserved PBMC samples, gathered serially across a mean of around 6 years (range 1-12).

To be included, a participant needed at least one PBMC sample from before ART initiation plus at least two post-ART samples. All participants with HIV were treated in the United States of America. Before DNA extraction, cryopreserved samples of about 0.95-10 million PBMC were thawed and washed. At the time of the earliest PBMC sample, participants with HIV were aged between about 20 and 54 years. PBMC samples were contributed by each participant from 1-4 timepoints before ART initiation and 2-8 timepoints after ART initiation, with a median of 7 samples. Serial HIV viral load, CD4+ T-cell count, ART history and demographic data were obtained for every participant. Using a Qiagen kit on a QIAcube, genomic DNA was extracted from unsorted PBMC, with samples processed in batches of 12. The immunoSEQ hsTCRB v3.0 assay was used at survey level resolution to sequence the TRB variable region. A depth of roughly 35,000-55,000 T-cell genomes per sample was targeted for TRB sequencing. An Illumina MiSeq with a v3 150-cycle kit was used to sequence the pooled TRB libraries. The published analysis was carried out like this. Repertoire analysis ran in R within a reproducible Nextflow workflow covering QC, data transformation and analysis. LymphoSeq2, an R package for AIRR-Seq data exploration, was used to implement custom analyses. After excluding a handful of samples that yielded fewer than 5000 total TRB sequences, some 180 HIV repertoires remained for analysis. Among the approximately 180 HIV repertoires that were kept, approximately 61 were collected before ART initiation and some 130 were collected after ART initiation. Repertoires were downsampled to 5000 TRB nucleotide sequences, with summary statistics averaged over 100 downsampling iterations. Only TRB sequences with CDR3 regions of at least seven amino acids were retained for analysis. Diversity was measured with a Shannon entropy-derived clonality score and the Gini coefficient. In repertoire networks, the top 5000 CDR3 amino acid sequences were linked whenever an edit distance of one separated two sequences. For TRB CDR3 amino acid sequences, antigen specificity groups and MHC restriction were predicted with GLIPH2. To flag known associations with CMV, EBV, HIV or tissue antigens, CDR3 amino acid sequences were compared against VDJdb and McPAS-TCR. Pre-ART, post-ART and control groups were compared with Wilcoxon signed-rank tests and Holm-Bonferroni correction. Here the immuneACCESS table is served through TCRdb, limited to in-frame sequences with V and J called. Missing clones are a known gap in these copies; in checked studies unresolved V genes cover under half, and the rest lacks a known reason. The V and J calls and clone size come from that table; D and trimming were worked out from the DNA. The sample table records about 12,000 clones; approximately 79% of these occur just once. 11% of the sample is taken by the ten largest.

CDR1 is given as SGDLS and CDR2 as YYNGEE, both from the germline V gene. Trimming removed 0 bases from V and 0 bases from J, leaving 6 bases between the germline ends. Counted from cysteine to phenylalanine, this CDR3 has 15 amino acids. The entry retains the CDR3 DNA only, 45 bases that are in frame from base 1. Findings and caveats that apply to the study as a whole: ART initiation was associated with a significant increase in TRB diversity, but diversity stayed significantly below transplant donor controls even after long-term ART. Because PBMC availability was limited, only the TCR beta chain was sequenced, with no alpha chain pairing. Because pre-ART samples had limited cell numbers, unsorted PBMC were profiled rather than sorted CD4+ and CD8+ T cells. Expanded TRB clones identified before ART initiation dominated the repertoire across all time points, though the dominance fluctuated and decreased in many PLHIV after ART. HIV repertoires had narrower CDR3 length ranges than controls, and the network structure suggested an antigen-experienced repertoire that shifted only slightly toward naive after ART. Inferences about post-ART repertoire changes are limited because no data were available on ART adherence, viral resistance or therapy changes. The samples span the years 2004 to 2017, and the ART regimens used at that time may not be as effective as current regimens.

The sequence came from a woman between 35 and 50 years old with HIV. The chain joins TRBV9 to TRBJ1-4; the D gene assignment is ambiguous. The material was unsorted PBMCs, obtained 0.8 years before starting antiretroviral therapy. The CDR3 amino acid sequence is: CASSVGGATNEKLFF. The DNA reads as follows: TGTGCCAGCAGCGTAGGTGGTGCAACTAATGAAAAACTGTTTTTT.